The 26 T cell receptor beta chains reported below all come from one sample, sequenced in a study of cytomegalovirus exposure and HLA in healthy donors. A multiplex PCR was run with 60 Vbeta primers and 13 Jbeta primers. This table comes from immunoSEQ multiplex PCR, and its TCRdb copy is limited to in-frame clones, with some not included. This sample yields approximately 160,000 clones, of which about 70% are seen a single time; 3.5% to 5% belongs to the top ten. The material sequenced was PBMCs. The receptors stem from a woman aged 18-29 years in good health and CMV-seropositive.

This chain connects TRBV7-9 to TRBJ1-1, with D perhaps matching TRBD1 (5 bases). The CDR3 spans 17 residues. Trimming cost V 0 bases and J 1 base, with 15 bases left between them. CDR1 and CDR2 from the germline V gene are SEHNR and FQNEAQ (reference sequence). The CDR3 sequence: CASSLALGAVGNTEAFF. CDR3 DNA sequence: TGTGCCAGCAGCTTAGCGCTTGGGGCCGTCGGGAACACTGAAGCTTTCTTT. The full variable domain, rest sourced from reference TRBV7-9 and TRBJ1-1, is DTGVSQNPRHKITKRGQNVTFRCDPISEHNRLYWYRQTLGQGPEFLTYFQNEAQLEKSRLLSDRFSAERPKGSFSTLEIQRTEQGDSAMYLCASSLALGAVGNTEAFFGQGTRLTVV.

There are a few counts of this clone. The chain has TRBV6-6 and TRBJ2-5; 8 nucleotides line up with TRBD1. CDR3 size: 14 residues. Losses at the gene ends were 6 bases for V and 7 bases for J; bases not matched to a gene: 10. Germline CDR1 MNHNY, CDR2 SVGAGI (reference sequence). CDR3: CASRPGQGRGTQYF. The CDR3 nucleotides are TGTGCCAGCAGACCCGGACAGGGTAGGGGGACCCAGTACTTC.

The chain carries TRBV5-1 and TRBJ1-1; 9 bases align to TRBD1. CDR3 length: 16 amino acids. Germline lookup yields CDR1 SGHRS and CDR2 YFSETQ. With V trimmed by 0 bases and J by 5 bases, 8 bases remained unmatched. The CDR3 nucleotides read TGCGCCAGCAGCTTGGTGGACAGGGGCGGTTGGACTGAAGCTTTCTTT. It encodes CASSLVDRGGWTEAFF.

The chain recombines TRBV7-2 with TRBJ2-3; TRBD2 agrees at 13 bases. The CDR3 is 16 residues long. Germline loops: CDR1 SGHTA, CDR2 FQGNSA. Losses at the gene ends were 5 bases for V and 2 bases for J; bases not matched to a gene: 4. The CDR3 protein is CASSTGLAGYTDTQYF. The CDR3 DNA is TGTGCCAGCAGCACGGGACTAGCGGGATACACAGATACGCAGTATTTT.

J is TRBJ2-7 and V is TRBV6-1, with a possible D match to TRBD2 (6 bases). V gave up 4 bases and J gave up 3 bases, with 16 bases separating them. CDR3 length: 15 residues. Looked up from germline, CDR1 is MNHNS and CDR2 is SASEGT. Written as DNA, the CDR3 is TGTGCCAGCAGTGCTGGAGGGCGGACCATCTACGAGCAGTACTTC. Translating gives CASSAGGRTIYEQYF.

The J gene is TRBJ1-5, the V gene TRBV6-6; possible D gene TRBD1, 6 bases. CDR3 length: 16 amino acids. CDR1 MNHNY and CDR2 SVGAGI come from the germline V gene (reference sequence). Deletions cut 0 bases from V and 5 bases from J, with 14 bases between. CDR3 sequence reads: CASSYSRVGGDQPQHF. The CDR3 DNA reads TGTGCCAGCAGTTACTCGAGAGTAGGGGGAGATCAGCCCCAGCATTTT.

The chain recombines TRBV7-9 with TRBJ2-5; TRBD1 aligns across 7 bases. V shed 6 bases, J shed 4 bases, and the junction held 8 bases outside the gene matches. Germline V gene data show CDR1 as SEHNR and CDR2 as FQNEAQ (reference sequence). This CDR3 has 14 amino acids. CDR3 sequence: CASSLTGNRETQYF. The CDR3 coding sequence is TGTGCCAGCAGTCTGACAGGGAATCGAGAGACCCAGTACTTC.

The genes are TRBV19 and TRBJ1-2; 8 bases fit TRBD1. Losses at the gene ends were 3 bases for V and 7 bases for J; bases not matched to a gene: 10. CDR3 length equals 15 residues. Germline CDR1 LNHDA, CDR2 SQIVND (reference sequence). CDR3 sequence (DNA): TGTGCCAGTAGTATTCTGGACAGGGAGTTAGGTGGCTACACCTTC. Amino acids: CASSILDRELGGYTF.

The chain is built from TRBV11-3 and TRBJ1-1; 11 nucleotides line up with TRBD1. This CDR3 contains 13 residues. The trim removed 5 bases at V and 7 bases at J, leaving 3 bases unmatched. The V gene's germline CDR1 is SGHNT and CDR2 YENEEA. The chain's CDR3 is CASSRTGGVEAFF. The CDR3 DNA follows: TGTGCCAGCAGCCGGACAGGGGGCGTTGAAGCTTTCTTT.

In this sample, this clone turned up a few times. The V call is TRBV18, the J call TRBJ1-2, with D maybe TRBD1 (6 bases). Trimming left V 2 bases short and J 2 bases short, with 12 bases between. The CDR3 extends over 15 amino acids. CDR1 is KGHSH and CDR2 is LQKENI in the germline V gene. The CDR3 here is CASSPNWQGNYGYTF. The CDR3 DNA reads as TGTGCCAGCTCACCAAATTGGCAGGGGAACTATGGCTACACCTTC. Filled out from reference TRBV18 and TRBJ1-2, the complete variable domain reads NAGVMQNPRHLVRRRGQEARLRCSPMKGHSHVYWYRQLPEEGLKFMVYLQKENIIDESGMPKERFSAEFPKEGPSILRIQQVVRGDSAAYFCASSPNWQGNYGYTFGSGTRLTVV.

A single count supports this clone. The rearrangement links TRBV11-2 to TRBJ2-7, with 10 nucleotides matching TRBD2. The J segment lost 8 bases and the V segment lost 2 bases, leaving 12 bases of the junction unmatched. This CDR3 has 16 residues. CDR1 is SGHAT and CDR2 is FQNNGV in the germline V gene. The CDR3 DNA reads TGTGCCAGCAGCTTATATGAGCTAGCGGGAGAGAGAAAGCAGTACTTC. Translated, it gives CASSLYELAGERKQYF.

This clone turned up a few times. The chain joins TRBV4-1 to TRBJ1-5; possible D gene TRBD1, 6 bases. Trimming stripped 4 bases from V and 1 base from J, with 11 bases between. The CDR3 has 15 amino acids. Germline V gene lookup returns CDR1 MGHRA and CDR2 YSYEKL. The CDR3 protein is CASSRLQGSNQPQHF. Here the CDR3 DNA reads TGCGCCAGCAGCCGTTTACAGGGAAGCAATCAGCCCCAGCATTTT.

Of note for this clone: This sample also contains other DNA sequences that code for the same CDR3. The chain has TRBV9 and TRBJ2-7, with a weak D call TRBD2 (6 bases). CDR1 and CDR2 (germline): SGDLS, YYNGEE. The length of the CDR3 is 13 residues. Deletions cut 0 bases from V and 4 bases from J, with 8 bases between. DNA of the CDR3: TGTGCCAGCAGCGTAGTGGGGGGTTACGAGCAGTACTTC. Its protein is CASSVVGGYEQYF.

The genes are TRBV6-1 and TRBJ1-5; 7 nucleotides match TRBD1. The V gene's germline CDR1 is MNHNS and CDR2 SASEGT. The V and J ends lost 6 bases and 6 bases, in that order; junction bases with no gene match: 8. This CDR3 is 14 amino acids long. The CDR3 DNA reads TGTGCCAGCAGCGGCGACAGGGAGTCTCAGCCCCAGCATTTT. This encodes CASSGDRESQPQHF.

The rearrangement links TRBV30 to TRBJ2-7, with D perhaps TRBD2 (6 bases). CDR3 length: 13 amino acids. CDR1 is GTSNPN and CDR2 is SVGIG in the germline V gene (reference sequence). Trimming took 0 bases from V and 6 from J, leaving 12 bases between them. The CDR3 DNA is TGTGCCTGGAGTGTAGGAGGGCCCCGCGAGCAGTACTTC. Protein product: CAWSVGGPREQYF.

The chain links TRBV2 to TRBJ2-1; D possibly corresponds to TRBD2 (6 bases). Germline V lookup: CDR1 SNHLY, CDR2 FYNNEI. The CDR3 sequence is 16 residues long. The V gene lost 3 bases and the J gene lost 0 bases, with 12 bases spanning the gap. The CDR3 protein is CASSERVGGSYNEQFF. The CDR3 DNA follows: TGTGCCAGCAGTGAGCGTGTCGGGGGCTCCTACAATGAGCAGTTCTTC. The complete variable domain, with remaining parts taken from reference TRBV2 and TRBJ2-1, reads EPEVTQTPSHQVTQMGQEVILRCVPISNHLYFYWYRQILGQKVEFLVSFYNNEISEKSEIFDDQFSVERPDGSNFTLKIRSTKLEDSAMYFCASSERVGGSYNEQFFGPGTRLTVL.

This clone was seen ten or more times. The CDR3 bases are TGTGCCAGCAGCTTAGCGGCTGATACCTACAATGAGCAGTTCTTC. Translation: CASSLAADTYNEQFF. The V gene is TRBV7-9, the J gene TRBJ2-1; D ambiguous. The germline V gene encodes CDR1 SEHNR and CDR2 FQNEAQ (reference sequence). V dropped 0 bases and J dropped 2 bases, with 8 bases sitting between them. The CDR3 is made up of 15 amino acids.

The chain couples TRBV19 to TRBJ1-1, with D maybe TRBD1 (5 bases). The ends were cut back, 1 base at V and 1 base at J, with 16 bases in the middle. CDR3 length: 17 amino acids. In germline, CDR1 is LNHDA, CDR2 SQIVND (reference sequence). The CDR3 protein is CASSIVPIVGANTEAFF. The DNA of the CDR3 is TGTGCCAGTAGTATAGTCCCGATTGTTGGGGCGAACACTGAAGCTTTCTTT.

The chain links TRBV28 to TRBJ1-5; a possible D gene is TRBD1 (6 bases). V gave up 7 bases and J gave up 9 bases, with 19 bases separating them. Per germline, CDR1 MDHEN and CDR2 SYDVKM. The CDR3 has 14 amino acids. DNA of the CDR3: TGTGCCAGCACCCCTTTAAACCAGGGGTTGCCCCAGCATTTT. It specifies CASTPLNQGLPQHF.

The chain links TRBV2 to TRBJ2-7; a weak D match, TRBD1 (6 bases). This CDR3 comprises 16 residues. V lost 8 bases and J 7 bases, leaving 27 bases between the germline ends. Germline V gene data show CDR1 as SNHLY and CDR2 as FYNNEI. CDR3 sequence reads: CASRNIPGTRPPEQYF. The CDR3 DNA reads TGTGCCAGCCGAAACATTCCCGGGACAAGGCCTCCTGAGCAGTACTTC. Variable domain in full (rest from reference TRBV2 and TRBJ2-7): EPEVTQTPSHQVTQMGQEVILRCVPISNHLYFYWYRQILGQKVEFLVSFYNNEISEKSEIFDDQFSVERPDGSNFTLKIRSTKLEDSAMYFCASRNIPGTRPPEQYFGPGTRLTVT.

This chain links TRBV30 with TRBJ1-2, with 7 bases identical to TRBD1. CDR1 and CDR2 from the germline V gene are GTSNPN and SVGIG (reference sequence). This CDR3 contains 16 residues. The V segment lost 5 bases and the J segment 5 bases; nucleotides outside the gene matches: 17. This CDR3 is CAWDGTEPGQRYGYTF. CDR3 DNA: TGTGCCTGGGACGGTACCGAACCGGGACAGCGGTATGGCTACACCTTC.

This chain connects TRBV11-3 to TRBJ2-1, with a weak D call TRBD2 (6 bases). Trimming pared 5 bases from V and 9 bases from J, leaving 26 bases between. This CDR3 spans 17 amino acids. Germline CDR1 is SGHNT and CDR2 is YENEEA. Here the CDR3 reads CASSPGVSWGVMREQFF. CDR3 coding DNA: TGTGCCAGCAGCCCCGGGGTTAGTTGGGGGGTCATGCGTGAGCAGTTCTTC.

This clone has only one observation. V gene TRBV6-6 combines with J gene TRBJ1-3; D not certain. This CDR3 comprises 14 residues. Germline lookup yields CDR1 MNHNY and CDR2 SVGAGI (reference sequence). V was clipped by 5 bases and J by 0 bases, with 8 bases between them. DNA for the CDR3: TGTGCCAGCAGTGGGTGGAGCTCTGGAAACACCATATATTTT. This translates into CASSGWSSGNTIYF.

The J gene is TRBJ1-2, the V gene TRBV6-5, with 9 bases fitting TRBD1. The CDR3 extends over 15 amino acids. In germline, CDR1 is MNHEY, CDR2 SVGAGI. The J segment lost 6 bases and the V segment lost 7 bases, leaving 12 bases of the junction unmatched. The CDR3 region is CASTERGTGNHGYTF. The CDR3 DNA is TGTGCCAGCACAGAAAGGGGGACAGGGAATCATGGCTACACCTTC.

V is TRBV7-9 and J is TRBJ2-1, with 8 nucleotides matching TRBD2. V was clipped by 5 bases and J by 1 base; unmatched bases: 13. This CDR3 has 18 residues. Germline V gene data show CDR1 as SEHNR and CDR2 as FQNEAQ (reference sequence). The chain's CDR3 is CASSTNNGLAGSYNEQFF. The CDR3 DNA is TGTGCCAGCAGCACGAATAATGGACTAGCAGGATCCTACAATGAGCAGTTCTTC.

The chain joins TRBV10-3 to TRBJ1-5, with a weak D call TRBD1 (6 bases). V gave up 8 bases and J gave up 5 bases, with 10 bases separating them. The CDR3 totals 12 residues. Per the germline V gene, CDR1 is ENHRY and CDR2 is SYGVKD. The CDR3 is CAIRGGDQPQHF. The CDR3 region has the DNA TGTGCCATCCGGGGGGGCGATCAGCCCCAGCATTTT.